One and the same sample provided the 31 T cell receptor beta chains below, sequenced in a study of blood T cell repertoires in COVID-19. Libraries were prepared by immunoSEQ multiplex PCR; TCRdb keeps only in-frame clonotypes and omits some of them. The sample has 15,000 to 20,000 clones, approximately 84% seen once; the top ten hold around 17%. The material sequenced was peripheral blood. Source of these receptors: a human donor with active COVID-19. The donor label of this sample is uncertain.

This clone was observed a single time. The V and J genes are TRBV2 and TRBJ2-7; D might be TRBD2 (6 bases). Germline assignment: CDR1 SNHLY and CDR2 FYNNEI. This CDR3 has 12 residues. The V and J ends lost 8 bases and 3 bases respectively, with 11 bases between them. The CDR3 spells CASHDGSYEQYF. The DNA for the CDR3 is TGTGCCAGCCACGACGGGAGCTACGAGCAGTACTTC.

CDR3 sequence reads: CASSLISGETQYF. CDR3 DNA sequence: TGTGCCAGCAGCTTGATTTCCGGAGAGACCCAGTACTTC. The rearrangement links TRBV5-4 to TRBJ2-5, with D unresolved. Trimming cost V 1 base and J 4 bases, with 8 bases left between them. The germline gives CDR1 SGHNT, CDR2 YYREEE (reference sequence). The CDR3 totals 13 residues.

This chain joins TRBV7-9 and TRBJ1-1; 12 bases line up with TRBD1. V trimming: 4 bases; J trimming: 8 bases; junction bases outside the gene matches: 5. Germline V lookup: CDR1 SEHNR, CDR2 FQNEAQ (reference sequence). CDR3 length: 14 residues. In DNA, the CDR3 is TGTGCCAGCAGCTCGGGACAGGGGGCCGCCGAAGCTTTCTTT. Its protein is CASSSGQGAAEAFF.

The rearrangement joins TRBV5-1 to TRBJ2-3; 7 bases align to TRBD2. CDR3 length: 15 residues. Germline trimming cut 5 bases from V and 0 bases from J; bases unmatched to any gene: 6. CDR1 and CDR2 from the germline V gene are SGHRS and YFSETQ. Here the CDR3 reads CASSSSSGSTDTQYF. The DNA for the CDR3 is TGCGCCAGCAGTTCCTCTAGCGGTAGCACAGATACGCAGTATTTT.

CDR3: CASSSTGLDEQFF. The CDR3 bases are TGTGCCAGTAGTTCAACAGGGCTCGATGAGCAGTTCTTC. This chain connects TRBV19 to TRBJ2-1; D might be TRBD1 (6 bases). Germline lookup yields CDR1 LNHDA and CDR2 SQIVND (reference sequence). CDR3 size: 13 residues. V lost 5 bases to trimming and J lost 8 bases, with 13 bases between them.

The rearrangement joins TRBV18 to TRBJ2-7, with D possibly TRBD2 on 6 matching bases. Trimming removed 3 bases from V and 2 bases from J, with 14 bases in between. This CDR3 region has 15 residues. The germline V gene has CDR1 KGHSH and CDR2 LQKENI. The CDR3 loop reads CASSPGVGGAYEQYF. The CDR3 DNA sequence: TGTGCCAGCTCACCCGGCGTAGGCGGGGCCTACGAGCAGTACTTC.

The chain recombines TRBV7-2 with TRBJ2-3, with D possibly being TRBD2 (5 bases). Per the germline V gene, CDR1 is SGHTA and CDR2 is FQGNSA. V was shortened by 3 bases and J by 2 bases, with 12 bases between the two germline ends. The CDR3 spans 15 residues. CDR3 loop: CASSLRARTTDTQYF. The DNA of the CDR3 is TGTGCCAGCAGCTTGAGGGCACGCACCACAGATACGCAGTATTTT. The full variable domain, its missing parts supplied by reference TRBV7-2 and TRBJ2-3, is GAGVSQSPSNKVTEKGKDVELRCDPISGHTALYWYRQSLGQGLEFLIYFQGNSAPDKSGLPSDRFSAERTGGSVSTLTIQRTQQEDSAVYLCASSLRARTTDTQYFGPGTRLTVL.

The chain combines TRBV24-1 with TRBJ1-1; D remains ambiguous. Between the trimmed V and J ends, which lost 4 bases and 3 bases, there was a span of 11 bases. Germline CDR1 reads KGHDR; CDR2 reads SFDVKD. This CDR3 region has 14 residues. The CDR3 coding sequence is TGTGCCACCAGTGAACCGGGGAGGGACACTGAAGCTTTCTTT. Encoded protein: CATSEPGRDTEAFF.

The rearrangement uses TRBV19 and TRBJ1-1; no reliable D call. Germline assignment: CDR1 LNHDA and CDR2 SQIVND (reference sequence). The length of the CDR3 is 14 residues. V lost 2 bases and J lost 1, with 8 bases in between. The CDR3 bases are TGTGCCAGTAGTATAACTTACGGGAACACTGAAGCTTTCTTT. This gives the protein CASSITYGNTEAFF.

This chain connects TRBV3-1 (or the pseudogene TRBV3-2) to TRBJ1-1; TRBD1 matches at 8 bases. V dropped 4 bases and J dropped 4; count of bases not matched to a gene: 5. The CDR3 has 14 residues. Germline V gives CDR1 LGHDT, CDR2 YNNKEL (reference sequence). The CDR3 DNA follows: TGTGCCAGCAGCCTACTGACAGGGGTCACTGAAGCTTTCTTT. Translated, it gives CASSLLTGVTEAFF.

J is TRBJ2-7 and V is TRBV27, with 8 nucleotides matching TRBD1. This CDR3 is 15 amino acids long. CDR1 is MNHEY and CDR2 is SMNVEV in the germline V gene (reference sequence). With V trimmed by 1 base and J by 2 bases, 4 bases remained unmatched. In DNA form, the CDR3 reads TGTGCCAGCAGTTTATGGGCAGGGGGCGCCTACGAGCAGTACTTC. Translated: CASSLWAGGAYEQYF.

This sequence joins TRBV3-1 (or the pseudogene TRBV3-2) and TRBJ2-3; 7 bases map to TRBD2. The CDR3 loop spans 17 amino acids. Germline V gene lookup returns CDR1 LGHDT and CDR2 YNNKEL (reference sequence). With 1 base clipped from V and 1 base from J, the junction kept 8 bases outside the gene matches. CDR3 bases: TGTGCCAGCAGCCAAGCTTTACTAGCGCCGGGCACAGATACGCAGTATTTT. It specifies CASSQALLAPGTDTQYF.

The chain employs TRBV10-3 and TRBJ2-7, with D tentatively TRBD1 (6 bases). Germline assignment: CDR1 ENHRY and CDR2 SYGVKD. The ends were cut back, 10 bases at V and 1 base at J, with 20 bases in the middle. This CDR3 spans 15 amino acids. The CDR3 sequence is CATHRGAGASYEQYF. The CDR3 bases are TGTGCCACCCACCGAGGGGCAGGGGCTTCCTACGAGCAGTACTTC.

CDR3 residues: CASSSNGGQGVEQYF. DNA for the CDR3: TGTGCCAGCAGTTCCAACGGGGGACAGGGGGTAGAGCAGTACTTC. The chain employs TRBV6-5 and TRBJ2-7; TRBD1 matches 11 bases. The V and J ends lost 4 bases and 7 bases, in that order; junction bases with no gene match: 9. Germline V gives CDR1 MNHEY, CDR2 SVGAGI. CDR3 length: 15 residues.

Written as DNA, the CDR3 is TGTGCCAGCTCACCGGGAAAGGGAGCTTCCTACGAGCAGTACTTC. It translates to CASSPGKGASYEQYF. The genes are TRBV18 and TRBJ2-7; D perhaps matches TRBD2 (5 bases). V was trimmed by 3 bases and J by 1 base, leaving 13 bases between them. The CDR3 consists of 15 residues. Per germline, CDR1 KGHSH and CDR2 LQKENI.

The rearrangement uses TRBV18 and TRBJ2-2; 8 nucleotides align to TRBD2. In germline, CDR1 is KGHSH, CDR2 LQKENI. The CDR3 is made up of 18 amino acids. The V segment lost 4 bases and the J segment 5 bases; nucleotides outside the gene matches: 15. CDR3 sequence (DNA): TGTGCCAGCTCACGAGTAAACCCTGGACTAGCAGTAACCGGGGAGCTGTTTTTT. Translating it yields CASSRVNPGLAVTGELFF.

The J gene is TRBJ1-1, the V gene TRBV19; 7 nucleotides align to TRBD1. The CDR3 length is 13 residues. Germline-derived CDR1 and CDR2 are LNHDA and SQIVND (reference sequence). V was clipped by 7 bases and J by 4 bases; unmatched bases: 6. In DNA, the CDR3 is TGTGCCAGTATAGGGACAGCGAGCACTGAAGCTTTCTTT. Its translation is CASIGTASTEAFF.

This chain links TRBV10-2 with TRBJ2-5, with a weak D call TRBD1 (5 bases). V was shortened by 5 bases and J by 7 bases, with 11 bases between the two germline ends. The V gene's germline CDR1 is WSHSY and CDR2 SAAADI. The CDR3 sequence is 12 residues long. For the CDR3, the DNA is TGCGCCAGCAGTTCAGCTCAGGGGACCCAGTACTTC. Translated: CASSSAQGTQYF.

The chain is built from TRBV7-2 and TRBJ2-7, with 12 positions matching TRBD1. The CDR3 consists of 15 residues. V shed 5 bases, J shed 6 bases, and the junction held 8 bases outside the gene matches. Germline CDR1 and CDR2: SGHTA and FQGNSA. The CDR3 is CASSDSPGQGAEQYF. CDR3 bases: TGTGCCAGCAGCGATTCGCCGGGACAGGGGGCCGAGCAGTACTTC.

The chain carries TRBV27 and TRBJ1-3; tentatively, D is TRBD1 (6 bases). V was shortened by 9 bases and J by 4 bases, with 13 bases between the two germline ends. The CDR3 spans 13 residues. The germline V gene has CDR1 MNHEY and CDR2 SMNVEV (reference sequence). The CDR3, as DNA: TGTGCCAGATCCGGGACATCCGGAAACACCATATATTTT. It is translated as CARSGTSGNTIYF.

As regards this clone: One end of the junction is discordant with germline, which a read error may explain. CDR3 sequence: CASSTGQAYGQYF. CDR3 bases: TGTGCCAGCAGCACCGGACAGGCCTACGGGCAGTACTTC. This rearrangement joins TRBV27 to TRBJ2-7; 7 bases are a match to TRBD1. Germline V CDR1 and CDR2: MNHEY, SMNVEV (reference sequence). This CDR3 region has 13 residues.

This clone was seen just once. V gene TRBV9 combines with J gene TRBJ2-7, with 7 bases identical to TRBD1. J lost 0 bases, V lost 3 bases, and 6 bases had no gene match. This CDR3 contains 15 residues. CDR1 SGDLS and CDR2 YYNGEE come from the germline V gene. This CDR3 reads CASSGKTGSSYEQYF. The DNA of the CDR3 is TGTGCCAGCAGCGGCAAGACAGGGAGCTCCTACGAGCAGTACTTC.

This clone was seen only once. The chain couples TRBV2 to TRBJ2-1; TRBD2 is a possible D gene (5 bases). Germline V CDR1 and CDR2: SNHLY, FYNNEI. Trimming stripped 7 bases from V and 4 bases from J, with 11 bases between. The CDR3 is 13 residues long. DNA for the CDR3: TGTGCCAGCACACGGGGTAGTTACAATGAGCAGTTCTTC. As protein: CASTRGSYNEQFF.

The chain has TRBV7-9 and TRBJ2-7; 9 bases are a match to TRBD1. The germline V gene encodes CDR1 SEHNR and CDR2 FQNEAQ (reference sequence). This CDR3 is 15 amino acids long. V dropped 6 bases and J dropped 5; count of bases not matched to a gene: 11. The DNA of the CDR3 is TGTGCCAGCAGTCGACCGGGACAGGGAATCCACGAGCAGTACTTC. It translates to CASSRPGQGIHEQYF.

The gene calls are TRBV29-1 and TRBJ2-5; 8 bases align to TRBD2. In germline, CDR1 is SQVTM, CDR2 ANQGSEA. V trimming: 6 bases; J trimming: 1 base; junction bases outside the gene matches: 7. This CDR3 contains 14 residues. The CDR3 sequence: CSVNNAGGQETQYF. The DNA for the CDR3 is TGCAGCGTGAATAACGCGGGGGGCCAAGAGACCCAGTACTTC.

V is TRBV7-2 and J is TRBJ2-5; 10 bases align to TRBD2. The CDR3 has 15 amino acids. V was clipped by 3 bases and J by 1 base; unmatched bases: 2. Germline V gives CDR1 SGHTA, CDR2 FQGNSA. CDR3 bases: TGTGCCAGCAGCTTCACTAGCGGGGCCCAAGAGACCCAGTACTTC. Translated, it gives CASSFTSGAQETQYF.

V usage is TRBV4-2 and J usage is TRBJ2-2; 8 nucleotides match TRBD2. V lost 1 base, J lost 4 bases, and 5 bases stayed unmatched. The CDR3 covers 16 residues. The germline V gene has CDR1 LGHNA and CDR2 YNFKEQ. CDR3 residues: CASSQASGGATGELFF. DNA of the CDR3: TGTGCCAGCAGCCAAGCAAGCGGGGGAGCCACCGGGGAGCTGTTTTTT.

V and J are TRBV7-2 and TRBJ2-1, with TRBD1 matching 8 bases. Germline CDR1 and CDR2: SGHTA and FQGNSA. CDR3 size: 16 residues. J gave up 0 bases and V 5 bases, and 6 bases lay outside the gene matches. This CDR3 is CASSRRTGSSYNEQFF. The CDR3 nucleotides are TGTGCCAGCAGCCGCCGGACAGGGAGCTCCTACAATGAGCAGTTCTTC.

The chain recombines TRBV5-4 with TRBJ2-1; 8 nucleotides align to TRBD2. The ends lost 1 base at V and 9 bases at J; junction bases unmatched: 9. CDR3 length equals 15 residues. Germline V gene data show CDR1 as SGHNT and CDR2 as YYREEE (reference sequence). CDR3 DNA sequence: TGTGCCAGCAGCTTGCGTATCGGGGGGGCCATTGAGCAGTTCTTC. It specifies CASSLRIGGAIEQFF.

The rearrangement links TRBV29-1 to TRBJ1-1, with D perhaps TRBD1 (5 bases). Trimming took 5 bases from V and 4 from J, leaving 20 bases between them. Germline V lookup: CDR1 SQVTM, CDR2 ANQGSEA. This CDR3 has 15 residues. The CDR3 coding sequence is TGCAGCGTTCGGGGGGGGACGAATGAGGGCACTGAAGCTTTCTTT. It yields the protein CSVRGGTNEGTEAFF.

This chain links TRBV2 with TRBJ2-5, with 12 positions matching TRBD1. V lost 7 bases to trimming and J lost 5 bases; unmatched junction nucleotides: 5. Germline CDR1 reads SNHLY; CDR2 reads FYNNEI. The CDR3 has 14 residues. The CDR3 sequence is CASKRDRGPETQYF. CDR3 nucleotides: TGTGCCAGCAAGCGGGACAGGGGGCCGGAGACCCAGTACTTC.